The clone carrying this T cell receptor (beta chain) was picked up many times. This sample was included in a study of early T cells in non-severe SARS-CoV-2 infection. This CDR3 contains 16 residues. The trim removed 4 bases at V and 4 bases at J, leaving 10 bases unmatched. CDR1 SGHRS and CDR2 YFSETQ come from the germline V gene. TCRdb redid the calling of the 5' RACE reads with MiXCR, one entry per CDR3 protein. The data hold tens of thousands of distinct CDR3 sequences, with more than 5.5% observed a single time. The source was whole blood, collected at baseline. The source of this sequence is an adult who was a healthcare worker with PCR-confirmed SARS-CoV-2 infection or an uninfected control (not recorded which). The rearrangement links TRBV5-1 to TRBJ1-3; 8 nucleotides agree with TRBD1. CDR3 sequence reads: CASSPGQGRFGNTIYF. The DNA of the CDR3 is TGCGCCAGCAGCCCCGGACAGGGAAGATTCGGAAACACCATATATTTT.